Shown below are 24 T cell receptor beta chains from a single sample sequenced in a study of T cells in Graves' hyperthyroidism and ophthalmopathy (dated by TCRdb to 2018 to 2020). The library came from multiplex PCR. Sequencer: Illumina HiSeq 2000. Amplification of TCR beta CDR3 regions was carried out from RNA transcripts. For the first round of RT-PCR on the TCR CDR3, the HTBI primer set was used together with the Qiagen OneStep RT-PCR kit. TCRdb passed the public sequencing reads through fastp at Q25 and MiXCR, retaining productive beta sequences. A single entry per CDR3 protein holds the most common genes and DNA from its merged rows. This sample has a few hundred thousand distinct CDR3 sequences in its table, and around 20% of those were observed once. In total, the top ten clones hold about 30% of the sample. Sequenced input: blood. The receptors were gathered from a man aged 18 to 35 with Graves' hyperthyroidism.

This clonotype was detected many times. This chain connects TRBV13 to TRBJ1-1, with unresolved D. V shed 5 bases and J shed 8 bases, with 30 bases lying between them. Germline V gene data show CDR1 as PRHDT and CDR2 as FYEKMQ (reference sequence). CDR3 length: 18 residues. This CDR3 is CASSHTSRLGPKHEEAFF. The CDR3 DNA follows: TGTGCCAGCAGCCATACTTCCCGGTTAGGTCCCAAACACGAGGAAGCTTTCTTT.

The genes are TRBV6-1 and TRBJ1-1, with a tentative D call TRBD1 (5 bases). Trimming stripped 6 bases from V and 6 bases from J, with 20 bases between. Looked up from germline, CDR1 is MNHNS and CDR2 is SASEGT. The CDR3 has 15 amino acids. For the CDR3, the DNA is TGTGCCAGCAGAGGGGAAGAGGGGAGCTTCTCTGAAGCTTTCTTT. Protein: CASRGEEGSFSEAFF.

The count of this clonotype is one. The chain joins TRBV2 to TRBJ2-7; possible D gene TRBD2, 5 bases. Germline assignment: CDR1 SNHLY and CDR2 FYNNEI. This CDR3 comprises 16 residues. The germline V and J ends were trimmed by 3 bases and 0 bases, with 15 bases remaining between them. The CDR3 bases are TGTGCCAGCAGTGAGATGGCAGCGGCCAACTCCTACGAGCAGTACTTC. Its protein product is CASSEMAAANSYEQYF. The full variable domain, in which reference TRBV2 and TRBJ2-7 provide the parts outside the CDR3, is EPEVTQTPSHQVTQMGQEVILRCVPISNHLYFYWYRQILGQKVEFLVSFYNNEISEKSEIFDDQFSVERPDGSNFTLKIRSTKLEDSAMYFCASSEMAAANSYEQYFGPGTRLTVT.

This clonotype was counted ten times or more. The chain employs TRBV9 and TRBJ2-7, with 9 positions matching TRBD2. With 4 bases clipped from V and 2 bases from J, the junction kept 7 bases outside the gene matches. This CDR3 contains 15 residues. Germline V gene lookup returns CDR1 SGDLS and CDR2 YYNGEE. The DNA for the CDR3 is TGTGCCAGCAGCTTTGGACTAGCGAGTACCTACGAGCAGTACTTC. It codes for CASSFGLASTYEQYF.

The J gene is TRBJ2-5, the V gene TRBV4-1, with D maybe TRBD2 (5 bases). The germline V and J ends were trimmed by 0 bases and 7 bases, with 9 bases remaining between them. The CDR3 contains 13 residues. CDR1 and CDR2 from the germline V gene are MGHRA and YSYEKL. CDR3: CASSQDGLGTQYF. DNA of the CDR3: TGCGCCAGCAGCCAAGATGGACTCGGGACCCAGTACTTC.

This clonotype was detected a few times. As DNA, the CDR3 is TGTGCCAGCGGGGGACTAGCGGATTACACCGGGGAGCTGTTTTTT. Protein product: CASGGLADYTGELFF. The chain carries TRBV27 and TRBJ2-2, with TRBD2 identical over 11 bases. The CDR3 has 15 amino acids. Germline-derived CDR1 and CDR2 are MNHEY and SMNVEV (reference sequence). Trimming took 8 bases from V and 3 from J; bases not matched to a gene: 5.

DNA of the CDR3: TGTGCCTGGAGTGGAGACTGGCGGGGCTACGAGCAGTACTTC. Its protein is CAWSGDWRGYEQYF. V is TRBV30 and J is TRBJ2-7; D is possibly TRBD2 (6 bases). V was trimmed by 1 base and J by 3 bases, leaving 13 bases between them. CDR3 length: 14 residues. CDR1 is GTSNPN and CDR2 is SVGIG in the germline V gene (reference sequence).

The chain has TRBV24-1 and TRBJ2-3; 7 bases agree with TRBD1. The CDR3 runs 16 residues. Germline V gene data show CDR1 as KGHDR and CDR2 as SFDVKD. Unmatched junction bases numbered 7, after V lost 5 bases and J lost 0 bases. As DNA, the CDR3 is TGTGCCACCAGTGGTTACACAGGGGACAGCACAGATACGCAGTATTTT. Encoded protein: CATSGYTGDSTDTQYF.

This clonotype was seen a handful of times. The chain joins TRBV18 to TRBJ2-5; 12 nucleotides agree with TRBD2. With 1 base clipped from V and 3 bases from J, the junction kept 9 bases outside the gene matches. The CDR3 loop spans 18 amino acids. CDR1 KGHSH and CDR2 LQKENI come from the germline V gene. The CDR3 spells CASSPLPRLAGVKETQYF. The DNA for the CDR3 is TGTGCCAGCTCACCACTCCCTCGACTAGCGGGGGTCAAAGAGACCCAGTACTTC.

This clonotype has a handful of counts. The chain recombines TRBV7-2 with TRBJ2-7; no clear D. Trimming removed 2 bases at V and 5 bases at J, with 10 bases between. Per the germline V gene, CDR1 is SGHTA and CDR2 is FQGNSA. The CDR3 runs 13 residues. The CDR3 coding sequence is TGTGCCAGCAGCTTACCCCGCTCGGACGAGCAGTACTTC. Translating it yields CASSLPRSDEQYF.

The V call is TRBV2, the J call TRBJ2-2, with D possibly TRBD1 on 6 matching bases. Germline CDR1 and CDR2: SNHLY and FYNNEI. V was pared by 1 base and J by 5 bases, with 11 bases between. This CDR3 comprises 15 residues. The CDR3 coding sequence is TGTGCCAGCAGTGAAGATCGTCAGGGGACCGGGGAGCTGTTTTTT. It is translated as CASSEDRQGTGELFF.

This clonotype was seen ten or more times. The chain has TRBV2 and TRBJ2-5; D might be TRBD2 (5 bases). The V gene's germline CDR1 is SNHLY and CDR2 FYNNEI. The CDR3 runs to 15 residues. Between the trimmed V and J ends, which lost 0 bases and 5 bases, there was a span of 13 bases. The CDR3 sequence is CASSEALTGWETQYF. The CDR3, as DNA: TGTGCCAGCAGTGAAGCGCTAACGGGATGGGAGACCCAGTACTTC.

The J gene is TRBJ2-7, the V gene TRBV28; D remains ambiguous. There are 11 residues in the CDR3. Germline V gene lookup returns CDR1 MDHEN and CDR2 SYDVKM. V was cut by 4 bases and J by 5 bases, with 6 bases left in between. The CDR3 here is CASSYRNEQYF. DNA for the CDR3: TGTGCCAGCAGTTACAGAAACGAGCAGTACTTC.

This clonotype was recorded a few times. The rearrangement joins TRBV5-1 to TRBJ2-7; TRBD1 might be the D (6 bases). In germline, CDR1 is SGHRS, CDR2 YFSETQ. V dropped 4 bases and J dropped 4 bases, with 21 bases sitting between them. The CDR3 totals 16 residues. CDR3 coding DNA: TGCGCCAGCAGCCAGATCCCCGGGACACCACATTACGAGCAGTACTTC. This translates into CASSQIPGTPHYEQYF. The full variable domain, rest sourced from reference TRBV5-1 and TRBJ2-7, is KAGVTQTPRYLIKTRGQQVTLSCSPISGHRSVSWYQQTPGQGLQFLFEYFSETQRNKGNFPGRFSGRQFSNSRSEMNVSTLELGDSALYLCASSQIPGTPHYEQYFGPGTRLTVT.

This clonotype was seen repeatedly, ten times or more. The V call is TRBV19, the J call TRBJ1-5, with unresolved D. Germline V lookup: CDR1 LNHDA, CDR2 SQIVND (reference sequence). The CDR3 covers 13 residues. V was trimmed by 9 bases and J by 3 bases, leaving 12 bases between them. The CDR3 region has the DNA TGTGCCAGCACACCCCTCCCCAATCAGCCCCAGCATTTT. Translating it yields CASTPLPNQPQHF. The entire variable domain, with the rest obtained from reference TRBV19 and TRBJ1-5, is as follows: DGGITQSPKYLFRKEGQNVTLSCEQNLNHDAMYWYRQDPGQGLRLIYYSQIVNDFQKGDIAEGYSVSREKKESFPLTVTSAQKNPTAFYLCASTPLPNQPQHFGDGTRLSIL.

This clonotype was counted many times. The rearrangement uses TRBV19 and TRBJ1-5; D is possibly TRBD1 (6 bases). The germline V gene encodes CDR1 LNHDA and CDR2 SQIVND (reference sequence). There are 15 residues in the CDR3. V shed 3 bases and J shed 3 bases, with 12 bases lying between them. The CDR3, as DNA: TGTGCCAGTAGTATCCATACAGGGTACAATCAGCCCCAGCATTTT. Its protein product is CASSIHTGYNQPQHF.

V and J are TRBV28 and TRBJ1-5; D remains ambiguous. The CDR3 is made up of 14 amino acids. Germline V gives CDR1 MDHEN, CDR2 SYDVKM. Trimming pared 5 bases from V and 2 bases from J, leaving 10 bases between. The CDR3 DNA reads as TGTGCCAGCAGTCCCGGGTACGGCAATCAGCCCCAGCATTTT. This translates into CASSPGYGNQPQHF.

This clonotype was found once. The chain links TRBV12-3 or TRBV12-4 to TRBJ2-5; 9 bases are shared with TRBD2. The CDR3 length is 15 residues. V lost 3 bases and J lost 3; bases outside the gene matches: 5. The CDR3: CASSLFASGEETQYF. CDR3 in DNA: TGTGCCAGCAGTTTGTTCGCTAGCGGGGAAGAGACCCAGTACTTC.

This clonotype was seen at least ten times. One junction end disagrees with the germline gene, perhaps due to a read error. The chain has TRBV6-2 or TRBV6-3 and TRBJ2-7; 10 bases agree with TRBD1. The CDR3 is made up of 12 amino acids. Germline assignment: CDR1 MNHEY and CDR2 SVGEGT. CDR3: CASSSYRTGGNF. CDR3 nucleotide sequence: TGTGCCAGCAGTTCCTATCGGACAGGGGGGAACTTC.

This clonotype was seen many times. V gene TRBV12-3 or TRBV12-4 combines with J gene TRBJ1-5; TRBD1 might be the D (5 bases). Trimming removed 6 bases from V and 3 bases from J, with 12 bases in between. The CDR3 extends over 14 amino acids. The CDR3 protein is CASSLGTPNQPQHF. CDR3 DNA sequence: TGTGCCAGCAGCCTCGGGACTCCCAATCAGCCCCAGCATTTT.

Many counts were recorded for this clonotype. Here the CDR3 DNA reads TGTGCCAGCAGTTACACCGACAGCACTGAAGCTTTCTTT. Translating it yields CASSYTDSTEAFF. The chain recombines TRBV6-5 with TRBJ1-1; D possibly corresponds to TRBD1 (5 bases). The CDR3 covers 13 residues. From germline, CDR1 is MNHEY and CDR2 SVGAGI. V lost 2 bases to trimming and J lost 4 bases, with 8 bases between them.

In its sample, this clonotype was seen many times. The chain carries TRBV12-3 or TRBV12-4 and TRBJ1-2; 7 bases line up with TRBD1. V dropped 6 bases and J dropped 5; count of bases not matched to a gene: 15. CDR3 size: 16 residues. This chain's CDR3 is CASRGRVRDRLYGYTF. The CDR3 DNA reads TGTGCCAGCAGGGGAAGGGTCCGGGACAGACTTTATGGCTACACCTTC.

The rearrangement uses TRBV4-2 and TRBJ2-5, with D tentatively TRBD2 (6 bases). CDR1 is LGHNA, CDR2 YNFKEQ, per germline. This CDR3 has 18 amino acids. V shed 2 bases and J shed 2 bases, with 21 bases lying between them. The CDR3 bases are TGTGCCAGCAGCCAACTTCCGGGACTCAGCGTACAACAAGAGACCCAGTACTTC. It specifies CASSQLPGLSVQQETQYF.

The table lists this clonotype with many counts. This chain joins TRBV19 and TRBJ2-7; TRBD1 agrees at 8 bases. The CDR3 consists of 16 residues. Germline trimming cut 3 bases from V and 3 bases from J; bases unmatched to any gene: 10. Germline CDR1 is LNHDA and CDR2 is SQIVND (reference sequence). CDR3 nucleotide sequence: TGTGCCAGTAGTATGATTTGGGGGACAGGACGCTACGAGCAGTACTTC. It translates to CASSMIWGTGRYEQYF.